Below are 23 T cell receptor beta chains sequenced from a single sample in a study of T cell changes during pregnancy in multiple sclerosis. Clones were read by immunoSEQ multiplex PCR, and TCRdb kept only the in-frame ones, dropping some. The sample consists of 100,000 or so clones, around nine tenths of them appearing once. The sample was peripheral blood, taken in the second trimester of pregnancy. Source of these receptors: a female donor in good health, enrolled as a control in a pregnancy study.

This chain joins TRBV2 and TRBJ2-7; weak D call: TRBD1 (5 bases). Germline assignment: CDR1 SNHLY and CDR2 FYNNEI. The CDR3 spans 13 residues. The ends were cut back, 3 bases at V and 3 bases at J, with 9 bases in the middle. The CDR3 region has the DNA TGTGCCAGCAGTGACTTGACAGTCTACGAGCAGTACTTC. This gives the protein CASSDLTVYEQYF.

CDR3 bases: TGTGCCAGCAGTTACCGGGACAGGGACCAAGAGACCCAGTACTTC. This gives the protein CASSYRDRDQETQYF. This sequence joins TRBV6-5 and TRBJ2-5; the match to TRBD1 covers 9 bases. Unmatched junction bases numbered 1, after V lost 2 bases and J lost 0 bases. Germline V gene data show CDR1 as MNHEY and CDR2 as SVGAGI. This CDR3 has 15 amino acids.

This sequence joins TRBV7-9 and TRBJ1-2; D might be TRBD1 (6 bases). Germline V lookup: CDR1 SEHNR, CDR2 FQNEAQ (reference sequence). This CDR3 spans 13 amino acids. V was clipped by 2 bases and J by 6 bases, with 10 bases between them. CDR3 sequence: CASSLTRGDGYTF. The CDR3 nucleotides read TGTGCCAGCAGCTTAACCAGGGGAGATGGCTACACCTTC.

The V call is TRBV27, the J call TRBJ2-3; TRBD2 might be the D (6 bases). The CDR3 spans 12 residues. V was shortened by 11 bases and J by 6 bases, with 15 bases between the two germline ends. The germline gives CDR1 MNHEY, CDR2 SMNVEV (reference sequence). CDR3 nucleotides: TGTGCCGGGGGGACCGCGAGGGATACGCAGTATTTT. Its protein product is CAGGTARDTQYF.

The chain is built from TRBV21-1 and TRBJ1-2; the table gives TRBD1 as D, unverified against the DNA. TRBV21-1 is a pseudogene segment. CDR3 size: 16 residues. Here the CDR3 DNA reads TGTGCCAGCAGCAAAAGCGGGGGGACAGGGGACGATGGCTACACCTTC. This gives the protein CASSKSGGTGDDGYTF.

This clone was observed once. The V call is TRBV19, the J call TRBJ1-6; D gene uncertain. The CDR3 is 15 residues long. The germline gives CDR1 LNHDA, CDR2 SQIVND (reference sequence). The V gene lost 6 bases and the J gene lost 10 bases, with 19 bases spanning the gap. As DNA, the CDR3 is TGTGCCAGTAGAGCCTCGGCCCGGAGTGGCTCACCCCTCCACTTT. Translated: CASRASARSGSPLHF. The whole variable domain, remainder taken from reference TRBV19 and TRBJ1-6, is DGGITQSPKYLFRKEGQNVTLSCEQNLNHDAMYWYRQDPGQGLRLIYYSQIVNDFQKGDIAEGYSVSREKKESFPLTVTSAQKNPTAFYLCASRASARSGSPLHFGNGTRLTVT.

The chain links TRBV6-1 to TRBJ1-5; D gene uncertain. Germline CDR1 and CDR2: MNHNS and SASEGT. The CDR3 extends over 15 amino acids. The V end lost 7 bases, the J end lost 1 base, and 14 bases lay between the germline ends. The CDR3 loop reads CASIPDWSSNQPQHF. Here the CDR3 DNA reads TGTGCCAGCATCCCGGACTGGTCGAGCAATCAGCCCCAGCATTTT.

The chain links TRBV18 to TRBJ1-5, with a tentative D call TRBD1 (5 bases). The V end was cut by 4 bases, the J end by 4 bases, with 20 bases between. CDR3 length equals 17 residues. CDR1 is KGHSH, CDR2 LQKENI, per germline. The chain's CDR3 is CASSRFAGQGTNQPQHF. The CDR3 coding sequence is TGTGCCAGCTCACGTTTTGCCGGGCAGGGCACGAATCAGCCCCAGCATTTT.

The chain combines TRBV19 with TRBJ2-1; maybe TRBD1 (5 bases). This CDR3 comprises 15 residues. Looked up from germline, CDR1 is LNHDA and CDR2 is SQIVND (reference sequence). Deletions cut 0 bases from V and 5 bases from J, with 11 bases between. CDR3 amino acids: CASSIDRAGNNEQFF. The CDR3 DNA reads as TGTGCCAGTAGTATAGATCGGGCAGGGAACAATGAGCAGTTCTTC.

This chain connects TRBV6-5 to TRBJ1-6; D may be TRBD1 (6 bases). V was trimmed by 2 bases and J by 7 bases, leaving 6 bases between them. CDR1 is MNHEY and CDR2 is SVGAGI in the germline V gene. The CDR3 loop spans 13 amino acids. In nucleotides, the CDR3 is TGTGCCAGCAGTTACCAGGGGAATTCACCCCTCCACTTT. Encoded protein: CASSYQGNSPLHF.

The chain employs TRBV2 and TRBJ2-2; TRBD2 aligns across 14 bases. CDR1 SNHLY and CDR2 FYNNEI come from the germline V gene. The CDR3 length is 15 residues. V lost 7 bases, J lost 7 bases, and 5 bases stayed unmatched. CDR3 in DNA: TGTGCCAGCATCGGACTAGCGGGGGGAGGCGGGGAGCTGTTTTTT. Protein: CASIGLAGGGGELFF.

The chain has TRBV15 and TRBJ2-3; TRBD2 matches 7 bases. The CDR3 is 14 residues long. Germline-derived CDR1 and CDR2 are LNHNV and YYDKDF (reference sequence). The ends lost 1 base at V and 6 bases at J; junction bases unmatched: 4. CDR3 protein: CATSRGGREDTQYF. The DNA for the CDR3 is TGTGCCACCAGCAGAGGAGGGAGGGAGGATACGCAGTATTTT.

This chain joins TRBV5-4 and TRBJ2-2; 16 bases map to TRBD2. V shed 9 bases and J 4 bases; nucleotides not matched to a gene: 6. This CDR3 contains 16 residues. The V gene's germline CDR1 is SGHNT and CDR2 YYREEE (reference sequence). CDR3 in DNA: TGTGCCACGGGACTAGCGGGGGGGCGCGGCACCGGGGAGCTGTTTTTT. Translating gives CATGLAGGRGTGELFF. Full variable domain (rest looked up from reference TRBV5-4 and TRBJ2-2): ETGVTQSPTHLIKTRGQQVTLRCSSQSGHNTVSWYQQALGQGPQFIFQYYREEENGRGNFPPRFSGLQFPNYSSELNVNALELDDSALYLCATGLAGGRGTGELFFGEGSRLTVL.

This chain joins TRBV12-5 and TRBJ2-5; 10 bases line up with TRBD1. After removal of 5 bases from V and 5 bases from J, the junction contained 8 bases not matched to a gene. Germline CDR1 LGHNT, CDR2 FRNRAP. The CDR3 has 15 amino acids. In DNA form, the CDR3 reads TGTGCTAGTGGTCGCGGGGACAGGGGCGATGAGACCCAGTACTTC. This translates into CASGRGDRGDETQYF. The variable domain in full, with the rest retrieved from reference TRBV12-5 and TRBJ2-5, is DARVTQTPRHKVTEMGQEVTMRCQPILGHNTVFWYRQTMMQGLELLAYFRNRAPLDDSGMPKDRFSAEMPDATLATLKIQPSEPRDSAVYFCASGRGDRGDETQYFGPGTRLLVL.

The CDR3 region is CASREGANTEAFF. Written as DNA, the CDR3 is TGCGCCAGCAGGGAGGGGGCGAACACTGAAGCTTTCTTT. The gene calls are TRBV5-1 and TRBJ1-1, with 7 bases lining up with TRBD1. The V gene's germline CDR1 is SGHRS and CDR2 YFSETQ. V lost 5 bases to trimming and J lost 1 base; unmatched junction nucleotides: 2. This CDR3 has 13 residues.

This clone is a singleton in its sample. This chain connects TRBV6-5 to TRBJ1-4; a weak D match, TRBD1 (5 bases). The CDR3 covers 14 residues. The V end was cut by 1 base, the J end by 7 bases, with 10 bases between. Germline assignment: CDR1 MNHEY and CDR2 SVGAGI. CDR3 region: CASSYLGGPEKLFF. The DNA of the CDR3 is TGTGCCAGCAGTTACTTGGGGGGTCCTGAAAAACTGTTTTTT.

The table lists this clone with a count of one. The rearrangement links TRBV28 to TRBJ1-2, with D possibly being TRBD1 (5 bases). V was clipped by 0 bases and J by 8 bases, with 16 bases between them. Looked up from germline, CDR1 is MDHEN and CDR2 is SYDVKM. This CDR3 has 15 residues. The CDR3 DNA reads TGTGCCAGCAGTTTATGGTCGGTCAGGGTTGAGGGCTACACCTTC. Amino acids: CASSLWSVRVEGYTF.

This CDR3 is CATSREDYVSNNEQFF. CDR3 in DNA: TGTGCCACCAGCAGAGAAGACTACGTTTCAAACAATGAGCAGTTCTTC. This rearrangement joins TRBV15 to TRBJ2-1; possibly TRBD2 for D (5 bases). CDR1 is LNHNV, CDR2 YYDKDF, per germline (reference sequence). The CDR3 totals 16 residues. V shed 0 bases and J shed 5 bases, with 14 bases lying between them.

The genes are TRBV7-2 and TRBJ2-1; 13 bases are a match to TRBD2. This CDR3 has 16 residues. From germline, CDR1 is SGHTA and CDR2 FQGNSA. With V trimmed by 3 bases and J by 4 bases, 3 bases remained unmatched. The chain's CDR3 is CASSFTSGRGYNEQFF. CDR3 DNA sequence: TGTGCCAGCAGCTTTACTAGCGGGAGGGGGTACAATGAGCAGTTCTTC.

The chain uses TRBV18 and TRBJ2-7; TRBD1 is a possible D gene (5 bases). Germline values: CDR1 KGHSH, CDR2 LQKENI. Trimming removed 6 bases from V and 4 bases from J, with 10 bases in between. The CDR3 loop spans 12 amino acids. CDR3 sequence: CASSQGCYEQYF. CDR3 DNA sequence: TGTGCCAGCTCTCAGGGTTGTTACGAGCAGTACTTC. Full variable domain (remainder filled in from reference TRBV18 and TRBJ2-7): NAGVMQNPRHLVRRRGQEARLRCSPMKGHSHVYWYRQLPEEGLKFMVYLQKENIIDESGMPKERFSAEFPKEGPSILRIQQVVRGDSAAYFCASSQGCYEQYFGPGTRLTVT.

The count of this clone is one. V usage is TRBV4-1 and J usage is TRBJ2-2; D might be TRBD1 (5 bases). This CDR3 region has 16 residues. Trimming took 0 bases from V and 0 from J, leaving 8 bases between them. CDR1 and CDR2 (germline): MGHRA, YSYEKL. Written as DNA, the CDR3 is TGCGCCAGCAGCCAAGACGGACAACCGAACACCGGGGAGCTGTTTTTT. Its translation is CASSQDGQPNTGELFF.

The chain couples TRBV6-1 to TRBJ2-5, with TRBD2 matching over 7 bases. V lost 3 bases and J lost 4; bases outside the gene matches: 8. CDR1 MNHNS and CDR2 SASEGT come from the germline V gene. The CDR3 extends over 15 amino acids. The CDR3 DNA reads TGTGCCAGCAGTGACGTGGGGGGGTCTCGAGAGACCCAGTACTTC. This gives the protein CASSDVGGSRETQYF.

This clone has only one observation. This chain connects TRBV9 to TRBJ2-3, with 9 bases matching TRBD2. V shed 4 bases, J shed 5 bases, and the junction held 11 bases outside the gene matches. Germline V lookup: CDR1 SGDLS, CDR2 YYNGEE. The CDR3 runs to 16 residues. CDR3 nucleotide sequence: TGTGCCAGCAGCCCCCGGATAGCGGGAGTTGTAGATACGCAGTATTTT. Amino acid sequence: CASSPRIAGVVDTQYF.